This T cell receptor beta chain was retrieved from a study of cytomegalovirus exposure and HLA in healthy donors. On the study more broadly: The Caucasian-associated ancestry cluster held around 76% of approximately 400 genotyped donors.

The primer mix had 60 Vbeta and 13 Jbeta primers. Produced via immunoSEQ multiplex PCR; TCRdb's table is partial and in-frame only. Of under 200,000 clones listed, over 75% were seen once; the top ten hold about 9.3%. V dropped 4 bases and J dropped 7 bases, with 19 bases sitting between them. Germline CDR1 is MGHRA and CDR2 is YSYEKL. The CDR3 has 16 amino acids. Only a few counts were recorded for this clone. No antigen is known for it. The study, taken as a whole, reports: Most of the TCR beta V segments (in an earlier analysis) were productive either about 90% or about 30% of the time. Association of a missense DCLRE1C variant with TCR beta V- and J-gene trimming was reported in a later analysis.

Sequencing was performed on PBMCs. This sequence was found in a man aged 18 to 29 in good health and CMV-seropositive. The genes are TRBV4-1 and TRBJ1-4, with D tentatively TRBD1 (5 bases). In DNA, the CDR3 is TGCGCCAGCAGCCCCGGGACGGAGGGGAGGCGTGAAAAACTGTTTTTT. It yields the protein CASSPGTEGRREKLFF.